These 30 T cell receptor beta chains came from one sample sequenced in a study of identical twins. From the 5' RACE reads, TCRdb called clonotypes with MiXCR, one entry per CDR3 protein. This table has some 570,000 distinct CDR3 sequences, around 24% appearing once. The data were also submitted as part of a second study, on yellow fever vaccine responses in identical twins.

The sequenced sample consisted of CD4+ T cells sorted from blood. The receptors stem from a woman under 30 in good health.

The V and J genes are TRBV5-1 and TRBJ2-7; TRBD2 aligns across 13 bases. Germline CDR1 and CDR2: SGHRS and YFSETQ. This CDR3 spans 15 amino acids. Trimming removed 1 base from V and 9 bases from J; junction bases left unmatched: 7. CDR3 coding DNA: TGCGCCAGCAGCTTGCTCGGACTAGCGGGAGACCCGCAGTACTTC. This sequence encodes CASSLLGLAGDPQYF.

The V and J genes are TRBV29-1 and TRBJ2-5; TRBD2 matches 8 bases. Germline-derived CDR1 and CDR2 are SQVTM and ANQGSEA. V trimming: 2 bases; J trimming: 0 bases; junction bases outside the gene matches: 5. This CDR3 comprises 15 residues. The CDR3 region is CSVERLALYQETQYF. In DNA, the CDR3 is TGCAGCGTTGAACGACTAGCGCTTTACCAAGAGACCCAGTACTTC.

The chain couples TRBV12-3 or TRBV12-4 to TRBJ1-1; 7 bases agree with TRBD1. The trim removed 6 bases at V and 8 bases at J, leaving 3 bases unmatched. CDR3 size: 11 residues. This chain's CDR3 is CASSRGGEAFF. Written as DNA, the CDR3 is TGTGCCAGCAGCAGAGGGGGCGAAGCTTTCTTT.

Only a few counts were recorded for this clonotype. This chain joins TRBV20-1 and TRBJ1-2; no clear D. Germline V gene sequence: CDR1 DFQATT, CDR2 SNEGSKA (reference sequence). The CDR3 extends over 12 amino acids. The V gene lost 4 bases and the J gene lost 5 bases, with 11 bases spanning the gap. The CDR3 sequence: CSATDVIYGYTF. As DNA, the CDR3 is TGCAGTGCTACGGACGTCATATATGGCTACACCTTC.

The V and J genes are TRBV10-3 and TRBJ2-3; the match to TRBD2 covers 12 bases. V gave up 6 bases and J gave up 0 bases; unmatched junction bases: 10. CDR3 length: 18 amino acids. Germline CDR1 and CDR2: ENHRY and SYGVKD. The CDR3 here is CAISPGTSGFPSTDTQYF. The CDR3 DNA reads TGTGCCATCAGCCCCGGGACTAGCGGGTTCCCTAGCACAGATACGCAGTATTTT.

The CDR3 region has the DNA TGTGCCACCAGCCCTATGCCAGGGTTTCATGAGCAGTTCTTC. Amino acids: CATSPMPGFHEQFF. V and J are TRBV15 and TRBJ2-1, with D possibly TRBD1 on 5 matching bases. In germline, CDR1 is LNHNV, CDR2 YYDKDF (reference sequence). This CDR3 contains 14 residues. V lost 5 bases, J lost 8 bases, and 16 bases lay in between.

This clonotype was observed once. CDR3 in amino acids: CSANQLGTLNEQYF. CDR3 DNA: TGCAGTGCTAACCAACTAGGGACCTTGAACGAGCAGTACTTC. The rearrangement joins TRBV20-1 to TRBJ2-7; D assignment may be TRBD1 or TRBD2 (5 bases each). This CDR3 has 14 residues. Germline values: CDR1 DFQATT, CDR2 SNEGSKA (reference sequence). The germline V and J ends were trimmed by 4 bases and 5 bases, with 18 bases remaining between them.

The chain couples TRBV15 to TRBJ2-5, with D maybe TRBD1 (6 bases). The CDR3 contains 13 residues. From germline, CDR1 is LNHNV and CDR2 YYDKDF (reference sequence). V shed 1 base and J shed 5 bases, with 8 bases lying between them. CDR3 sequence (DNA): TGTGCCACCAGCAGAGTTGGGGGCGAGACCCAGTACTTC. Its translation is CATSRVGGETQYF.

This clonotype was counted between two and nine times. The rearrangement links TRBV2 to TRBJ2-1; 11 bases map to TRBD2. The CDR3 sequence is 17 residues long. With V trimmed by 3 bases and J by 9 bases, 13 bases remained unmatched. The germline V gene encodes CDR1 SNHLY and CDR2 FYNNEI. The CDR3 protein is CASSDPGLAVGHSEQFF. CDR3 DNA sequence: TGTGCCAGCAGTGACCCGGGACTAGCGGTTGGTCATAGTGAGCAGTTCTTC.

CDR3 bases: TGTGCCAGCAGCTCCCAGGGGGGCCTCGATTCAGATACGCAGTATTTT. Translation gives CASSSQGGLDSDTQYF. This chain joins TRBV5-4 and TRBJ2-3; a possible D gene is TRBD1 (7 bases). Trimming cost V 3 bases and J 4 bases, with 18 bases left between them. The germline V gene has CDR1 SGHNT and CDR2 YYREEE (reference sequence). The CDR3 contains 16 residues.

This clonotype was found once. The CDR3 nucleotides read TGTGCCAGCAGCTCCAACAGACAGTCAGATACGCAGTATTTT. Its protein product is CASSSNRQSDTQYF. The genes are TRBV7-6 and TRBJ2-3; tentative D call: TRBD1 (5 bases). V was shortened by 4 bases and J by 4 bases, with 12 bases between the two germline ends. There are 14 residues in the CDR3. Per the germline V gene, CDR1 is SGHVS and CDR2 is FNYEAQ.

V and J are TRBV12-3 or TRBV12-4 and TRBJ2-1; no clear D gene. V lost 10 bases, J lost 4 bases, and 17 bases lay in between. The CDR3 covers 14 residues. CDR3 loop: CATTIGWSYNEQFF. The CDR3 DNA reads as TGTGCCACCACGATTGGGTGGTCATACAATGAGCAGTTCTTC.

V and J are TRBV15 and TRBJ1-1, with D possibly matching TRBD1 (6 bases). V lost 5 bases to trimming and J lost 1 base, with 14 bases between them. The length of the CDR3 is 15 residues. CDR1 is LNHNV and CDR2 is YYDKDF in the germline V gene (reference sequence). CDR3 nucleotide sequence: TGTGCCACCAGCCGCCTAGAGACAGGGAACACTGAAGCTTTCTTT. Its translation is CATSRLETGNTEAFF.

The chain carries TRBV10-3 and TRBJ2-7, with TRBD1 identical over 8 bases. After removal of 6 bases from V and 4 bases from J, the junction contained 8 bases not matched to a gene. The CDR3 is made up of 14 amino acids. From germline, CDR1 is ENHRY and CDR2 SYGVKD. DNA for the CDR3: TGTGCCATCAGCCAGGGACAGGAACCTTACGAGCAGTACTTC. Translated: CAISQGQEPYEQYF.

This chain links TRBV20-1 with TRBJ2-5, with 8 nucleotides matching TRBD1. Germline V gene lookup returns CDR1 DFQATT and CDR2 SNEGSKA (reference sequence). CDR3 length: 15 amino acids. The ends lost 4 bases at V and 5 bases at J; junction bases unmatched: 12. The CDR3 coding sequence is TGCAGTGCTACGCCCGGGACAGGCTTTGAGGAGACCCAGTACTTC. It translates to CSATPGTGFEETQYF.

In its sample, this clonotype was seen a few times. This chain connects TRBV7-8 to TRBJ1-3; D is uncertain. Deletions cut 3 bases from V and 0 bases from J, with 12 bases between. Germline lookup yields CDR1 SGHVS and CDR2 FQNEAQ. This CDR3 spans 16 amino acids. CDR3 residues: CASSFSGRSSGNTIYF. The CDR3 DNA sequence: TGTGCCAGCAGCTTCAGCGGACGAAGCTCTGGAAACACCATATATTTT. Drawing the rest from reference TRBV7-8 and TRBJ1-3, the complete variable domain is GAGVSQSPRYKVAKRGQDVALRCDPISGHVSLFWYQQALGQGPEFLTYFQNEAQLDKSGLPSDRFFAERPEGSVSTLKIQRTQQEDSAVYLCASSFSGRSSGNTIYFGEGSWLTVV.

This clonotype came up a few times. The genes are TRBV6-6 and TRBJ1-4, with a weak D call TRBD1 (6 bases). Trimming removed 4 bases at V and 7 bases at J, with 10 bases between. The CDR3 runs to 13 residues. Per the germline V gene, CDR1 is MNHNY and CDR2 is SVGAGI (reference sequence). The CDR3 DNA is TGTGCCAGCAGTTCAGGACAGATTGAAAAACTGTTTTTT. This codes for CASSSGQIEKLFF.

V usage is TRBV7-6 and J usage is TRBJ1-6, with a possible D match to TRBD1 (5 bases). The CDR3 is made up of 15 amino acids. The V and J ends lost 5 bases and 8 bases respectively, with 16 bases between them. Germline lookup yields CDR1 SGHVS and CDR2 FNYEAQ. The CDR3 DNA sequence: TGTGCCAGCAGCCCGGGGACCCCGGGTGATTCACCCCTCCACTTT. As protein: CASSPGTPGDSPLHF.

This clonotype showed up many times. V is TRBV12-3 or TRBV12-4 and J is TRBJ2-2; 8 nucleotides agree with TRBD1. J lost 5 bases, V lost 6 bases, and 8 bases had no gene match. The CDR3 runs 15 residues. The chain's CDR3 is CASSPRTGSTGELFF. The CDR3 nucleotides are TGTGCCAGCAGCCCGAGGACAGGGAGTACCGGGGAGCTGTTTTTT.

The rearrangement links TRBV5-1 to TRBJ2-2; weak D call: TRBD2 (6 bases). V was cut by 2 bases and J by 3 bases, with 14 bases left in between. The CDR3 has 16 amino acids. From germline, CDR1 is SGHRS and CDR2 YFSETQ. Here the CDR3 reads CASSFTSGPDTGELFF. For the CDR3, the DNA is TGCGCCAGCAGCTTTACCAGCGGGCCAGACACCGGGGAGCTGTTTTTT.

The rearrangement joins TRBV20-1 to TRBJ1-1; D gene ambiguous. The CDR3 has 15 residues. Germline CDR1 and CDR2: DFQATT and SNEGSKA (reference sequence). V lost 0 bases and J 1 base, leaving 12 bases between the germline ends. The CDR3 here is CSARDSGEWNTEAFF. CDR3 nucleotides: TGCAGTGCTAGAGATTCGGGCGAGTGGAACACTGAAGCTTTCTTT.

This clonotype was seen a handful of times. CDR3 residues: CASSLGKVVLTGELFF. Written as DNA, the CDR3 is TGTGCCAGCAGTTTAGGGAAGGTAGTCCTCACCGGGGAGCTGTTTTTT. The rearrangement joins TRBV12-3 or TRBV12-4 to TRBJ2-2; D is uncertain. With 1 base removed from V and 4 bases from J, the gap between germline ends came to 13 bases. This CDR3 is built from 16 residues.

This clonotype came up a few times. In DNA form, the CDR3 reads TGTGCCAGCAGTTTCCCCACTGGCGGGAGTGGTGAGCAGTACTTC. Protein: CASSFPTGGSGEQYF. The chain couples TRBV28 to TRBJ2-7, with TRBD2 matching 7 bases. The V segment lost 3 bases and the J segment 7 bases; nucleotides outside the gene matches: 12. The length of the CDR3 is 15 residues. The germline V gene has CDR1 MDHEN and CDR2 SYDVKM.

The chain links TRBV5-1 to TRBJ2-6; 7 bases map to TRBD1. This CDR3 has 16 amino acids. Trimming removed 4 bases from V and 2 bases from J; junction bases left unmatched: 6. The germline V gene has CDR1 SGHRS and CDR2 YFSETQ. The chain's CDR3 is CASSPAGTAGANVLTF. CDR3 nucleotides: TGCGCCAGCAGCCCGGCAGGGACAGCTGGGGCCAACGTCCTGACTTTC. The variable domain in full, completed from reference TRBV5-1 and TRBJ2-6, reads KAGVTQTPRYLIKTRGQQVTLSCSPISGHRSVSWYQQTPGQGLQFLFEYFSETQRNKGNFPGRFSGRQFSNSRSEMNVSTLELGDSALYLCASSPAGTAGANVLTFGAGSRLTVL.

This sequence joins TRBV10-3 and TRBJ2-2; no definite D call. CDR1 is ENHRY and CDR2 is SYGVKD in the germline V gene. The V and J ends lost 6 bases and 2 bases respectively, with 10 bases between them. The CDR3 contains 14 residues. CDR3 region: CAIRIADNTGELFF. The CDR3 region has the DNA TGTGCCATCAGAATCGCAGATAACACCGGGGAGCTGTTTTTT.

The rearrangement links TRBV2 to TRBJ1-4, with unresolved D. CDR3 length equals 15 residues. Germline CDR1 is SNHLY and CDR2 is FYNNEI. The V and J ends lost 6 bases and 0 bases respectively, with 11 bases between them. CDR3 protein: CASSQSSATNEKLFF. The CDR3 DNA follows: TGTGCCAGCAGCCAAAGCTCCGCAACTAATGAAAAACTGTTTTTT.

This clonotype was seen more than once but under ten times. V and J are TRBV5-6 and TRBJ1-2; 7 bases align to TRBD1. V shed 8 bases and J 5 bases; nucleotides not matched to a gene: 12. The CDR3 consists of 14 residues. Germline V gene data show CDR1 as SGHDT and CDR2 as YYEEEE. Here the CDR3 reads CASAPDRDVYGYTF. The CDR3 region has the DNA TGTGCCAGTGCTCCAGACAGGGACGTTTATGGCTACACCTTC. The entire variable domain, with the rest obtained from reference TRBV5-6 and TRBJ1-2, is as follows: DAGVTQSPTHLIKTRGQQVTLRCSPKSGHDTVSWYQQALGQGPQFIFQYYEEEERQRGNFPDRFSGHQFPNYSSELNVNALLLGDSALYLCASAPDRDVYGYTFGSGTRLTVV.

This clonotype came up a few times. The CDR3 protein is CASSLVLRPSYNEQFF. In nucleotides, the CDR3 is TGTGCCAGCAGTTTAGTTCTGCGGCCCTCCTACAATGAGCAGTTCTTC. The V and J genes are TRBV12-3 or TRBV12-4 and TRBJ2-1; D is unresolved. Trimming stripped 1 base from V and 0 bases from J, with 10 bases between. The CDR3 sequence is 16 residues long.

This clonotype was counted between two and nine times. This chain links TRBV6-2 or TRBV6-3 with TRBJ2-3; the D call may be TRBD1 or TRBD2 (6 bases each). The CDR3 extends over 15 amino acids. With 5 bases removed from V and 5 bases from J, the gap between germline ends came to 17 bases. Germline loops: CDR1 MNHEY, CDR2 SVGEGT. CDR3 bases: TGTGCCAGCAGTCCCTTTAGCGGAGGGGGAGATACGCAGTATTTT. Protein sequence: CASSPFSGGGDTQYF.

This clonotype was counted a single time. V is TRBV7-2 and J is TRBJ2-7, with 7 bases matching TRBD2. The V and J ends lost 7 bases and 2 bases, in that order; junction bases with no gene match: 8. The CDR3 runs to 14 residues. Germline V CDR1 and CDR2: SGHTA, FQGNSA. In nucleotides, the CDR3 is TGTGCCAGCAACCCAGGCGGGAGTACCTACGAGCAGTACTTC. This sequence encodes CASNPGGSTYEQYF.